The clone carrying this T cell receptor beta chain came up a few times. Its antigen is unknown. Using unique molecular identifiers, the investigators prepared the TCRbeta library. TCRdb reprocessed the PCR reads via MiXCR and lists one record per CDR3 protein. Here the sample spans a few hundred thousand distinct CDR3 sequences, 20% to 30% being singletons. The entry originates in a study of T-cell reconstitution after alpha-beta-depleted transplantation in children. General study findings and limits: T cells produced anew were the main source of T-cell counts and diversity one year after transplant.

This CDR3 region has 11 residues. V lost 6 bases and J lost 11, with 11 bases in between. The genes are TRBV12-3 or TRBV12-4 and TRBJ2-1, with D tentatively TRBD1 (6 bases). The TCR originated in a female patient aged 2-15 years who had a stem cell transplant for congenital amegakaryocytic thrombocytopenia, so the T cells may come from the graft donor. The material was PBMCs, mostly from graft donor cells, obtained 360 days after TCRalphabeta/CD19-depleted stem cell transplant. This CDR3 is CASSPGDKQFF. The CDR3 bases are TGTGCCAGCAGCCCCGGGGACAAGCAGTTCTTC.